A selection of T cell receptor beta chains follows, all from one sample in a study of shared clonotypes between healthy human individuals. Sequencing used immunoSEQ multiplex PCR; TCRdb keeps in-frame clones, though not all of them. Here the sample spans roughly 200,000 clones, approximately 60% being singletons. Sequencing used memory CD4+ T cells sorted from blood. These receptors all come from a man younger than 45 in good health. Both conserved end residues are part of each CDR3. D genes are given only for firm matches. Clone size appears in some rows only: once, few, many, or a class for an expanded clone.

D	J	V	size	DNA	CDR3
.	TRBJ1-5	TRBV6-9	.	TGTGCCAGCAGTTATGTTGGGGGTCAGCCCCAGCATTTT	CASSYVGGQPQHF
TRBD1	TRBJ1-5	TRBV7-8	.	TGTGCCAGCAGCTGGGGGACAGGGAAAGATCAGCCCCAGCATTTT	CASSWGTGKDQPQHF
.	TRBJ2-7	TRBV5-1	.	TGCGCCAGCAGCTTAAGCGGCACTTCCTACGAGCAGTACTTC	CASSLSGTSYEQYF
.	TRBJ2-7	TRBV2	once	TGTGCCAGCAGTTTTTCCCCCCAGGGGTCGAAAGAGCAGTACTTC	CASSFSPQGSKEQYF
.	TRBJ2-4	TRBV5-6	.	TGTGCCAGCAGCTTCGGAGGGGGACGGCAACTAAACATTCAGTACTTC	CASSFGGGRQLNIQYF
.	TRBJ2-3	TRBV5-6	.	TGTGCCAGCAGCTTGTTAGGAGGCGGGACGCTTTCAGATACGCAGTATTTT	CASSLLGGGTLSDTQYF
.	TRBJ1-5	TRBV30	.	TGTGCCTGGAGTGTGTGGGGGGTTCAGCCCCAGCATTTT	CAWSVWGVQPQHF
.	TRBJ1-5	TRBV28	.	TGTGCCAGCTCCTATCGGCAGCCCCAGCATTTT	CASSYRQPQHF
TRBD2	TRBJ2-4	TRBV6-5	few	TGTGCCAGCAGTTACCGGGAGGGAAACATTCAGTACTTC	CASSYREGNIQYF
.	TRBJ1-4	TRBV5-1	.	TGCGCCAGCAGCTTGAAACCACAGGTGGGGAATGAAAAACTGTTTTTT	CASSLKPQVGNEKLFF
.	TRBJ2-3	TRBV5-1	.	TGCGCCAGTAGGGGCAGCGTGGCAAACACAGATACGCAGTATTTT	CASRGSVANTDTQYF
.	TRBJ2-7	TRBV25-1	.	TGTGCCAGCAGCCGACGAGGGGGTATAGGGTTCTACGAGCAGTACTTC	CASSRRGGIGFYEQYF
TRBD1	TRBJ2-7	TRBV5-1	few	TGCGCCAGCAGCTCGGGGACAGGGGCCTACGAGCAGTACTTC	CASSSGTGAYEQYF
TRBD2	TRBJ2-1	TRBV27	.	TGTGCCAGCAGCTTGACCGGGACTAGAGCAAATGAGCAGTTCTTC	CASSLTGTRANEQFF
.	TRBJ2-1	TRBV10-3	.	TGTGCCATCAGTGAGTCGAAGGCCCAAGGAGGGGGGCAGTTCTTC	CAISESKAQGGGQFF
.	TRBJ2-1	TRBV5-1	few	TGCGCCAGCAGCTTGCTCCTAGCAGGGGACAATGAGCAGTTCTTC	CASSLLLAGDNEQFF
.	TRBJ2-1	TRBV11-2	many	TGTGCCAGCAGCTTAGGGGCGGCATACAATGAGCAGTTCTTC	CASSLGAAYNEQFF